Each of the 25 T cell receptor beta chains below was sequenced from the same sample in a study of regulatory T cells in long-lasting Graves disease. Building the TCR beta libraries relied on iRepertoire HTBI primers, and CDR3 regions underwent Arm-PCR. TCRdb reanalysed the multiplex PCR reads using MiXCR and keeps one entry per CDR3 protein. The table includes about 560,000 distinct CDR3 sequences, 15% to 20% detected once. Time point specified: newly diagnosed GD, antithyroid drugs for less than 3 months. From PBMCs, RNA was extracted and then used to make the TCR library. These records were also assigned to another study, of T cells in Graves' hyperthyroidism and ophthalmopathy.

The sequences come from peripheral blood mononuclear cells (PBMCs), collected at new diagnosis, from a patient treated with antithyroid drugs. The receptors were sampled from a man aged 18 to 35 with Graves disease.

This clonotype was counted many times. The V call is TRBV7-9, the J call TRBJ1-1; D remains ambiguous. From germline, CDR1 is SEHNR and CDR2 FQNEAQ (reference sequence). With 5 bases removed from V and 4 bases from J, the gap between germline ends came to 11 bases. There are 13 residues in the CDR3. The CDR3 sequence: CASSVGQVTEAFF. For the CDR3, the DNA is TGTGCCAGCAGCGTGGGTCAGGTCACTGAAGCTTTCTTT.

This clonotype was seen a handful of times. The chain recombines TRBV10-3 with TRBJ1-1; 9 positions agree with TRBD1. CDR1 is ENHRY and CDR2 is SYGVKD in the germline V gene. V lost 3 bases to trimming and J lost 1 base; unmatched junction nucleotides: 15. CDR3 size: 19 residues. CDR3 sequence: CAISDLRPGTGPSNTEAFF. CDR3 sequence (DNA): TGTGCCATCAGTGACCTACGTCCCGGGACAGGGCCCTCGAACACTGAAGCTTTCTTT.

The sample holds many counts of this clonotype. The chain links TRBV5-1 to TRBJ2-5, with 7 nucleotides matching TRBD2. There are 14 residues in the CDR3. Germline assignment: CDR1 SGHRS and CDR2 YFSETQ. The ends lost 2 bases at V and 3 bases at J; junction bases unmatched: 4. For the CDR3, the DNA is TGCGCCAGCAGCTTAACGGCGGGAGAAGAGACCCAGTACTTC. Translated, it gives CASSLTAGEETQYF.

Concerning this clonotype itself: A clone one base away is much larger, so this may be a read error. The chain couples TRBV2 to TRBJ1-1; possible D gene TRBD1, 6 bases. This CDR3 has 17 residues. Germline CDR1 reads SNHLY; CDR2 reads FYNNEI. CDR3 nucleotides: TGTGCCAACAGTGAAGTTGGGACAAGGGTCGGGGACACTGAAGCTTTCTTT. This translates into CANSEVGTRVGDTEAFF.

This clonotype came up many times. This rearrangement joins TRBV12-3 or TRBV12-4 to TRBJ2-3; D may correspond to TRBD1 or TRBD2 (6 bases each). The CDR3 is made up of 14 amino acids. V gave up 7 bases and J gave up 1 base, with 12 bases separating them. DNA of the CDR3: TGTGCCAGCACCAAGGGGGGCGGCACAGATACGCAGTATTTT. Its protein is CASTKGGGTDTQYF.

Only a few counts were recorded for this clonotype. The CDR3 region is CASSSGDLQGVRETQYF. The CDR3 DNA sequence: TGCGCCAGCAGCTCGGGGGACCTACAGGGGGTCCGGGAGACCCAGTACTTC. The chain links TRBV5-1 to TRBJ2-5, with 8 bases matching TRBD1. The germline V gene has CDR1 SGHRS and CDR2 YFSETQ. The CDR3 has 17 residues. The junction had 15 bases not matched to a gene; V was cut back by 3 bases and J by 5 bases.

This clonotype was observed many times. The CDR3 loop reads CASSKDQTGSTEAFF. As DNA, the CDR3 is TGCGCCAGCAGCAAAGATCAGACAGGTTCCACTGAAGCTTTCTTT. This chain connects TRBV5-1 to TRBJ1-1, with a possible D match to TRBD1 (6 bases). V dropped 4 bases and J dropped 4 bases, with 17 bases sitting between them. The CDR3 length is 15 residues. CDR1 SGHRS and CDR2 YFSETQ come from the germline V gene. Variable domain in full (rest from reference TRBV5-1 and TRBJ1-1): KAGVTQTPRYLIKTRGQQVTLSCSPISGHRSVSWYQQTPGQGLQFLFEYFSETQRNKGNFPGRFSGRQFSNSRSEMNVSTLELGDSALYLCASSKDQTGSTEAFFGQGTRLTVV.

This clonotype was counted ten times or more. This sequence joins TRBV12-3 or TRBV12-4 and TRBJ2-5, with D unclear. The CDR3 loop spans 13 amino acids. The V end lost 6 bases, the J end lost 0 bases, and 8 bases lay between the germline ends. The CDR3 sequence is CASSLLYQETQYF. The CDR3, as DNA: TGTGCCAGCAGCTTATTATACCAAGAGACCCAGTACTTC.

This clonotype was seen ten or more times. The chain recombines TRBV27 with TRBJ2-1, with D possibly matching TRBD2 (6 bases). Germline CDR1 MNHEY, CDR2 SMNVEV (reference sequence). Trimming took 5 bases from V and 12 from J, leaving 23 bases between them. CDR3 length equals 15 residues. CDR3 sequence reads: CASSPGAGSVFGQFF. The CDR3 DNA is TGTGCCAGCAGTCCTGGTGCGGGGTCGGTTTTCGGGCAGTTCTTC.

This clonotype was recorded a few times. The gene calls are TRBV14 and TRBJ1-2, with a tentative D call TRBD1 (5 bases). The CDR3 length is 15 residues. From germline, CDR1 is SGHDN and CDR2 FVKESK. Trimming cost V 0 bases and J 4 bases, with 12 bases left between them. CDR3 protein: CASSQDLQGFYGYTF. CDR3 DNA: TGTGCCAGCAGCCAAGATCTCCAGGGCTTCTATGGCTACACCTTC.

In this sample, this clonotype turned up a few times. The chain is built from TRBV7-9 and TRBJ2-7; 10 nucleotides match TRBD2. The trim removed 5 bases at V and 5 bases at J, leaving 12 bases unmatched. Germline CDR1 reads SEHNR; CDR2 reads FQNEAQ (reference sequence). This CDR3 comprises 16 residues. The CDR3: CASSLPPGLALDEQYF. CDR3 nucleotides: TGTGCCAGCAGCCTACCCCCGGGACTAGCGTTAGACGAGCAGTACTTC.

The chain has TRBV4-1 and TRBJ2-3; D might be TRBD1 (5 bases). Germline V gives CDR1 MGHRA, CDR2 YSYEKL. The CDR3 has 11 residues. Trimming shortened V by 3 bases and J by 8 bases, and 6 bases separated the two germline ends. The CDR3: CASSHQGTQYF. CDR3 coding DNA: TGCGCCAGCAGCCACCAGGGTACGCAGTATTTT.

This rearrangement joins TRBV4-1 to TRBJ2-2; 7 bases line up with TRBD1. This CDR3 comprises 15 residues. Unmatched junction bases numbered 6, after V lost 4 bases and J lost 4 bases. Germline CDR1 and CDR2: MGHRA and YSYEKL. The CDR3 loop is CASSPGQARTGELFF. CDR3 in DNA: TGCGCCAGCAGCCCAGGACAGGCTCGCACCGGGGAGCTGTTTTTT.

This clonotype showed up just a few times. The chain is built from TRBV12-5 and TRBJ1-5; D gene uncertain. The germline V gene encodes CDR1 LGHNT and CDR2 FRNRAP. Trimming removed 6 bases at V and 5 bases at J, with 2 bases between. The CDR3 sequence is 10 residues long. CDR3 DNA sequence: TGTGCTAGTGGCGATCAGCCCCAGCATTTT. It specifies CASGDQPQHF.

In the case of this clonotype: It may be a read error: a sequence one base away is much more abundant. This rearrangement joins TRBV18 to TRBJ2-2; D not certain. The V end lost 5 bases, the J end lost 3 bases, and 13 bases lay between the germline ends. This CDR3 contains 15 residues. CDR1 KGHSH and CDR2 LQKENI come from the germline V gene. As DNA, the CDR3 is TGTGCCAGCTCATCCGGCATGGCGGACACCGGGGAGCTGTTTTTT. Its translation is CASSSGMADTGELFF.

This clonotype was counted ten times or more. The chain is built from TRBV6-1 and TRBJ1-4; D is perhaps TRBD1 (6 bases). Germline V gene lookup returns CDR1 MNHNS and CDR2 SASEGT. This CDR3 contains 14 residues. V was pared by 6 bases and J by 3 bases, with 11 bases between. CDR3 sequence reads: CASSQGPSNEKLFF. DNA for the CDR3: TGTGCCAGCAGCCAGGGGCCATCTAATGAAAAACTGTTTTTT.

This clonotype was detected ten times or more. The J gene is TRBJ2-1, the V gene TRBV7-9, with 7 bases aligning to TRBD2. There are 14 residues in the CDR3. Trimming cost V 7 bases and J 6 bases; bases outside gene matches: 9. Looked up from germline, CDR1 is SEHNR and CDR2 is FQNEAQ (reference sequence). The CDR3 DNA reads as TGTGCCAGCACCCCATTTTGGGAGGGCAATGAGCAGTTCTTC. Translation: CASTPFWEGNEQFF.

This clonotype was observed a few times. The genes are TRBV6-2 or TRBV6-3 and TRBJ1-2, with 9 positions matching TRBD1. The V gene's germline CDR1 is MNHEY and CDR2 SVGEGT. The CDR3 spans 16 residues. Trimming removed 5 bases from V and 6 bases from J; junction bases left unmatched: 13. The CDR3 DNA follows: TGTGCCAGCAGTCGCGGGACAGGGATAGCGTCGGATGGCTACACCTTC. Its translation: CASSRGTGIASDGYTF.

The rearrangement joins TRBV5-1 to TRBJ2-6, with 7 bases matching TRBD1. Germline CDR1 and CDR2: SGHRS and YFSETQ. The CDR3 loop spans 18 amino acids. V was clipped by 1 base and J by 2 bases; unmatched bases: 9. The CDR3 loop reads CASSLPPQGVAGANVLTF. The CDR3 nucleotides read TGCGCCAGCAGCTTGCCCCCCCAGGGGGTCGCTGGGGCCAACGTCCTGACTTTC.

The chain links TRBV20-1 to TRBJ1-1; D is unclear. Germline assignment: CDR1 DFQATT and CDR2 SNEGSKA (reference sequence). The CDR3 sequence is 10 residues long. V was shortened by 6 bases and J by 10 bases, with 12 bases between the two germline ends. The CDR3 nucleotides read TGCAGTGCCGCGGAGTACCTAGCTTTCTTT. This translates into CSAAEYLAFF.

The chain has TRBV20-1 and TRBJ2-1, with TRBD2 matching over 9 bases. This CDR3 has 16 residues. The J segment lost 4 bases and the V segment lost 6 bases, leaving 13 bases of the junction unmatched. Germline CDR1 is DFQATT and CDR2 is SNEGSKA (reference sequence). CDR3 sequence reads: CSAPGASGKSYNEQFF. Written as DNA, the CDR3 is TGCAGTGCCCCTGGCGCTAGCGGGAAGTCTTACAATGAGCAGTTCTTC.

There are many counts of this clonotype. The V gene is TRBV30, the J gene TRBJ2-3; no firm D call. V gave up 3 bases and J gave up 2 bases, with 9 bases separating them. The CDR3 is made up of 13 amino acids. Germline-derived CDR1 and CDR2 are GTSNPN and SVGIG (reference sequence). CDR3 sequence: CAWSSGDTDTQYF. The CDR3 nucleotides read TGTGCCTGGAGCTCGGGCGACACAGATACGCAGTATTTT. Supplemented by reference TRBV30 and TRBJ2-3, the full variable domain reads SQTIHQWPATLVQPVGSPLSLECTVEGTSNPNLYWYRQAAGRGLQLLFYSVGIGQISSEVPQNLSASRPQDRQFILSSKKLLLSDSGFYLCAWSSGDTDTQYFGPGTRLTVL.

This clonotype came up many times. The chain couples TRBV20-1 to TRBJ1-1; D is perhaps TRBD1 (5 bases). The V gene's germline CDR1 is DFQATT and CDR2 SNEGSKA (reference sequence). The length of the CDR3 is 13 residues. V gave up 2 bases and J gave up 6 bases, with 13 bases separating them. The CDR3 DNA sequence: TGCAGTGCTAGACGGTGGGGGGACGCTGAAGCTTTCTTT. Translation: CSARRWGDAEAFF.

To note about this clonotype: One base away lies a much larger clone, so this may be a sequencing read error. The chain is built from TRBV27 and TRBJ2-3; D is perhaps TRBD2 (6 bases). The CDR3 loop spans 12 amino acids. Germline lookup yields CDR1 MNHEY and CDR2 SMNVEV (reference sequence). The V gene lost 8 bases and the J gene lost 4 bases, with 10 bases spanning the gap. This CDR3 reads CASLSSADTQYF. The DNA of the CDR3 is TGTGCCAGCTTATCTAGCGCAGATACGCAGTATTTT.

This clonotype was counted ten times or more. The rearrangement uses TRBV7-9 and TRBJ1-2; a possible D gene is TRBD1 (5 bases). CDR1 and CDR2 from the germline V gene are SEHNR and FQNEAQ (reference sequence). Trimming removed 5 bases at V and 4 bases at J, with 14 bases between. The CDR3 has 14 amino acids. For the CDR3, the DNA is TGTGCCAGCAGCCCCCCAGGGAGCGGCTATGGCTACACCTTC. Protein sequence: CASSPPGSGYGYTF.